Listed here are 16 T cell receptor beta chains from one sample, sequenced in a study of T cell responses to AZD1222 COVID-19 vaccine. Produced via immunoSEQ multiplex PCR; TCRdb's table is partial and in-frame only. The data hold around 210,000 clones, with about 94% observed a single time. The starting material was peripheral blood, obtained 28 days after the second dose of the MenACWY control vaccine. Source of these receptors: an adult who received the MenACWY meningococcal vaccine as a control.

This chain joins TRBV28 and TRBJ2-1, with D unclear. CDR3 length: 13 amino acids. The V end was cut by 2 bases, the J end by 4 bases, with 6 bases between. Per germline, CDR1 MDHEN and CDR2 SYDVKM. CDR3 sequence reads: CASSLEGYNEQFF. The CDR3, as DNA: TGTGCCAGCAGTTTAGAAGGATACAATGAGCAGTTCTTC. The entire variable domain, with the rest obtained from reference TRBV28 and TRBJ2-1, is as follows: DVKVTQSSRYLVKRTGEKVFLECVQDMDHENMFWYRQDPGLGLRLIYFSYDVKMKEKGDIPEGYSVSREKKERFSLILESASTNQTSMYLCASSLEGYNEQFFGPGTRLTVL.

The genes are TRBV2 and TRBJ2-5; possibly TRBD2 for D (5 bases). The ends were cut back, 4 bases at V and 5 bases at J, with 14 bases in the middle. Looked up from germline, CDR1 is SNHLY and CDR2 is FYNNEI. CDR3 length: 14 amino acids. The CDR3 loop is CASSATSSLETQYF. In DNA, the CDR3 is TGTGCCAGCAGTGCAACTAGTTCTTTGGAGACCCAGTACTTC.

This clone was detected only once. The CDR3 region has the DNA TGTGCCAGTAGTATGGGGACTAGCAGGCTAGATACGCAGTATTTT. Amino acid sequence: CASSMGTSRLDTQYF. This chain uses TRBV19 with TRBJ2-3; TRBD2 matches at 9 bases. The germline V gene encodes CDR1 LNHDA and CDR2 SQIVND (reference sequence). V lost 3 bases, J lost 5 bases, and 6 bases stayed unmatched. This CDR3 region has 15 residues. Using reference TRBV19 and TRBJ2-3 for the parts outside the CDR3, the full variable domain is DGGITQSPKYLFRKEGQNVTLSCEQNLNHDAMYWYRQDPGQGLRLIYYSQIVNDFQKGDIAEGYSVSREKKESFPLTVTSAQKNPTAFYLCASSMGTSRLDTQYFGPGTRLTVL.

This chain connects TRBV21-1 to TRBJ1-6; the table gives TRBD1 as D, unverified against the DNA. TRBV21-1 is marked as a pseudogene. The CDR3 runs 15 residues. This CDR3 is CASSSPQGGNSPLHF. In nucleotides, the CDR3 is TGTGCCAGCAGCAGCCCACAGGGTGGAAATTCACCCCTCCACTTT.

CDR3 bases: TGTGCCAGCAGCGTAGGGTTCGGGGGAGCGGGAACCGCCACAGATACGCAGTATTTT. Translating gives CASSVGFGGAGTATDTQYF. The rearrangement joins TRBV9 to TRBJ2-3; 7 nucleotides agree with TRBD2. The CDR3 totals 19 residues. Germline V lookup: CDR1 SGDLS, CDR2 YYNGEE. The V and J ends lost 0 bases and 2 bases, in that order; junction bases with no gene match: 15.

The V and J genes are TRBV24-1 and TRBJ1-2; weak D call: TRBD1 (6 bases). This CDR3 region has 14 residues. Germline loops: CDR1 KGHDR, CDR2 SFDVKD. Trimming stripped 5 bases from V and 4 bases from J, with 13 bases between. The CDR3 nucleotides are TGTGCCACCAGTGCCCCGACAGGAGGCTATGGCTACACCTTC. Translated: CATSAPTGGYGYTF.

The chain has TRBV28 and TRBJ1-3; D is ambiguous. CDR1 is MDHEN and CDR2 is SYDVKM in the germline V gene. The germline V and J ends were trimmed by 2 bases and 5 bases, with 7 bases remaining between them. The CDR3 sequence is 13 residues long. The CDR3 DNA follows: TGTGCCAGCAGTTTAAAAGAACGAAACACCATATATTTT. Protein sequence: CASSLKERNTIYF.

The rearrangement joins TRBV7-2 to TRBJ1-2, with D maybe TRBD1 (5 bases). V lost 5 bases, J lost 3 bases, and 10 bases lay in between. Germline-derived CDR1 and CDR2 are SGHTA and FQGNSA. This CDR3 is 13 amino acids long. CDR3 in amino acids: CASSATRDYGYTF. In DNA form, the CDR3 reads TGTGCCAGCAGCGCGACCAGGGACTATGGCTACACCTTC.

The rearrangement links TRBV25-1 to TRBJ1-5; perhaps TRBD1 as D (5 bases). The CDR3 covers 14 residues. Looked up from germline, CDR1 is MGHDK and CDR2 is SYGVNS. Deletions cut 1 base from V and 5 bases from J, with 9 bases between. CDR3 DNA sequence: TGTGCCAGCAGTGAATGGGGGGTAGATCAGCCCCAGCATTTT. It is translated as CASSEWGVDQPQHF.

A few counts support this clone. The chain has TRBV5-6 and TRBJ2-5; D is perhaps TRBD2 (6 bases). This CDR3 has 15 residues. The germline CDR1 and CDR2 sequences are SGHDT and YYEEEE. V was trimmed by 1 base and J by 5 bases, leaving 15 bases between them. The CDR3 sequence: CASSLLGRTTETQYF. CDR3 coding DNA: TGTGCCAGCAGCTTGCTTGGGAGGACCACGGAGACCCAGTACTTC.

The chain couples TRBV6-6 to TRBJ2-4; D gene ambiguous. The germline V and J ends were trimmed by 2 bases and 9 bases, with 5 bases remaining between them. Germline assignment: CDR1 MNHNY and CDR2 SVGAGI (reference sequence). The CDR3 runs 11 residues. CDR3 region: CASSYDSIQYF. The CDR3 DNA sequence: TGTGCCAGCAGTTACGATAGCATTCAGTACTTC.

This clone was seen a handful of times. V usage is TRBV21-1 and J usage is TRBJ1-3; the DNA was not compared with TRBD1, the D call given in the table. TRBV21-1 is described as a pseudogene. The CDR3 loop spans 16 amino acids. The DNA of the CDR3 is TGTGCCAGCAGCGTTTGCCCAACAGGGGATGGAAACACCATATATTTT. This translates into CASSVCPTGDGNTIYF.

The chain joins TRBV2 to TRBJ2-3; D tentatively fits TRBD1 or TRBD2 (5 bases each). V was shortened by 7 bases and J by 2 bases, with 13 bases between the two germline ends. The CDR3 extends over 14 amino acids. Germline CDR1 is SNHLY and CDR2 is FYNNEI. The CDR3 bases are TGTGCCAGCATACGGGACGTCTTCACAGATACGCAGTATTTT. Its translation is CASIRDVFTDTQYF.

The chain couples TRBV6-5 to TRBJ2-4; D is unclear. Germline CDR1 MNHEY, CDR2 SVGAGI. This CDR3 comprises 11 residues. Trimming removed 9 bases at V and 11 bases at J, with 14 bases between. The CDR3 DNA reads as TGTGCCAGTGCCCTTTCCCAAGTTCAGTACTTC. Its protein is CASALSQVQYF.

Here the CDR3 DNA reads TGTGCCAGCTCAACGACCCACGGGACTAAAGAGACCCAGTACTTC. Translated, it gives CASSTTHGTKETQYF. The chain carries TRBV18 and TRBJ2-5; 7 bases agree with TRBD2. V trimming: 5 bases; J trimming: 3 bases; junction bases outside the gene matches: 9. The germline V gene encodes CDR1 KGHSH and CDR2 LQKENI. This CDR3 contains 15 residues.

The chain links TRBV7-9 to TRBJ2-1, with 11 bases aligning to TRBD2. Germline assignment: CDR1 SEHNR and CDR2 FQNEAQ (reference sequence). J was trimmed by 0 bases and V by 5 bases; bases with no gene match: 6. CDR3 length equals 17 residues. CDR3 residues: CASSTGTSGSSYNEQFF. The CDR3 DNA reads as TGTGCCAGCAGCACCGGGACTAGCGGTAGCTCCTACAATGAGCAGTTCTTC.